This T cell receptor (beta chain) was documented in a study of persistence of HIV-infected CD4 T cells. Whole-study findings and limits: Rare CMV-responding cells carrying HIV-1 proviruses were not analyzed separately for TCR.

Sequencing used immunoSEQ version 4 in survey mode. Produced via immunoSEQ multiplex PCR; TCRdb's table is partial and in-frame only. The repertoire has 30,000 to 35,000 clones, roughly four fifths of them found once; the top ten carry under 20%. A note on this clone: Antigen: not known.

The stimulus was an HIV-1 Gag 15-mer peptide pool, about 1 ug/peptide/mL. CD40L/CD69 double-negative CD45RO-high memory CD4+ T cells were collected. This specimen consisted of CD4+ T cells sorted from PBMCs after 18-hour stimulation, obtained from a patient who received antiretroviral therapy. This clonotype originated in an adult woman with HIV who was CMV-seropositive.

As DNA, the CDR3 is TGTGCCTCTTCTGGGGGGAGCGGGGCCAACGTCCTGACTTTC. The encoded protein is CASSGGSGANVLTF. The chain recombines TRBV2 with TRBJ2-6; tentative D call: TRBD2 (6 bases). The V gene's germline CDR1 is SNHLY and CDR2 FYNNEI. The CDR3 loop spans 14 amino acids. Trimming removed 11 bases from V and 4 bases from J, with 15 bases in between.